These T cell receptor beta chains were read from a single sample in a study of identical twins. MiXCR, applied by TCRdb to the 5' RACE reads, yields one record per CDR3 protein. Here the sample spans roughly 250,000 distinct CDR3 sequences, roughly 7% being singletons. These data were also filed under a second study, of yellow fever vaccine responses in identical twins.

The sequencing sample was made of memory (CD45RO+) T cells sorted from blood. Source of these receptors: a woman aged 18-35 years in good health. The CDR3 runs from the conserved cysteine through the conserved F or W. The D gene is left open where the match is weak. Some rows have no size entry. The others give once, few or many, or a class for an expanded clone.

abundance	d_gene	v_gene	j_gene	CDR3aa	CDR3nt
.	.	TRBV6-2/TRBV6-3	TRBJ2-5	CASRDTETQYF	TGTGCCAGCAGGGATACTGAGACCCAGTACTTC
.	.	TRBV29-1	TRBJ2-6	CSARLAGSSGANVLTF	TGCAGCGCCCGCCTGGCGGGGAGCTCTGGGGCCAACGTCCTGACTTTC
many	TRBD2	TRBV5-1	TRBJ2-1	CASGLAGGTYNEQFF	TGCGCCAGCGGATTAGCGGGAGGGACCTACAATGAGCAGTTCTTC
.	.	TRBV13	TRBJ2-3	CASSLVPVTDTQYF	TGTGCCAGCAGCTTAGTACCAGTCACAGATACGCAGTATTTT
.	.	TRBV5-5	TRBJ2-2	CASSPNPDPNTGELFF	TGTGCCAGCAGCCCTAATCCGGACCCGAACACCGGGGAGCTGTTTTTT
.	.	TRBV4-2	TRBJ2-6	CASSLGTLAVGGANVLTF	TGTGCCAGCAGCCTAGGGACCCTCGCGGTTGGTGGGGCCAACGTCCTGACTTTC
many	TRBD2	TRBV2	TRBJ2-2	CASRTGLAGGNTGELFF	TGTGCCAGCAGGACGGGACTAGCGGGGGGGAACACCGGGGAGCTGTTTTTT
.	TRBD2	TRBV27	TRBJ2-3	CASSLSQLAGPDTQYF	TGTGCCAGCAGTTTATCTCAACTAGCGGGCCCAGATACGCAGTATTTT
many	.	TRBV29-1	TRBJ2-7	CSVRLKRILSYEQYF	TGCAGCGTTAGACTCAAGCGTATCCTCTCCTACGAGCAGTACTTC
.	.	TRBV14	TRBJ1-1	CASSPQPVTEAFF	TGTGCCAGCAGCCCTCAACCGGTAACTGAAGCTTTCTTT
many	.	TRBV27	TRBJ2-7	CASSLGKTPGAGEQYF	TGTGCCAGCAGTTTGGGGAAGACCCCAGGGGCAGGTGAGCAGTACTTC
many	TRBD1	TRBV5-1	TRBJ2-1	CASSLSGTGVWNEQFF	TGCGCCAGCAGCCTATCCGGGACAGGGGTTTGGAATGAGCAGTTCTTC
many	.	TRBV12-3/TRBV12-4	TRBJ1-2	CASSPAGGWGYTF	TGTGCCAGCAGTCCCGCCGGCGGTTGGGGCTACACCTTC
.	TRBD2	TRBV20-1	TRBJ2-1	CSAKTRGPRLRGDYNEQFF	TGCAGTGCTAAGACGAGGGGCCCCCGGTTGCGGGGGGACTACAATGAGCAGTTCTTC